The following is a T cell receptor (beta chain) sequence with its context. Genomic DNA (from each subset) was split evenly across several immunoSEQ plates. The data were produced by immunoSEQ multiplex PCR, yet TCRdb's version contains in-frame clones alone and is incomplete. There are 470,000 or so clones in the sample; 81% occur only once, and about 13% lies in the top ten. The data derive from a study of shared clonotypes between healthy human individuals. The CDR3 is made up of 12 amino acids. Germline assignment: CDR1 SEHNR and CDR2 FQNEAQ (reference sequence). Between the trimmed V and J ends, which lost 7 bases and 11 bases, there was a span of 17 bases.

The TCR comes from a middle-aged woman in good health. Some clones in this sample may be carry-over from other donors' samples. This rearrangement joins TRBV7-9 to TRBJ1-1; unclear D gene. The sample consisted of PBMCs. CDR3: CASTYGDLRAFF. CDR3 coding DNA: TGTGCCAGCACCTACGGGGATCTCAGGGCTTTCTTT.